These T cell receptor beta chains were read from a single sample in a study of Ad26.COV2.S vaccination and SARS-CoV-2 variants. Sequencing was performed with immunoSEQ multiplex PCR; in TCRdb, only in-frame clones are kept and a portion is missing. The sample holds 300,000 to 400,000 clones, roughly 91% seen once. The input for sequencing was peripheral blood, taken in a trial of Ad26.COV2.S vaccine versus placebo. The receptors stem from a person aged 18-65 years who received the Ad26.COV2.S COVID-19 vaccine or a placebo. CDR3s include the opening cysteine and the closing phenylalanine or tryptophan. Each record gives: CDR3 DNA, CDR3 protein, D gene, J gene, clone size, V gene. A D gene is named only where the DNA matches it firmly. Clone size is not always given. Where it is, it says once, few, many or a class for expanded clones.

DNA: TGTGCCAGCGGTGGGACTAGGATAAATAATACGCAGTATTTT
CDR3: CASGGTRINNTQYF
D: TRBD2
J: TRBJ2-3
size: once
V: TRBV7-9

DNA: TGTGCCAGTAGTATCCGGGACAGGGTCCACGAGACCCAGTACTTC
CDR3: CASSIRDRVHETQYF
D: TRBD1
J: TRBJ2-5
size: NA
V: TRBV19

DNA: TGCGCCAGCAGCCTCAAGGACAGGGGAAATGAAAAACTGTTTTTT
CDR3: CASSLKDRGNEKLFF
D: TRBD1
J: TRBJ1-4
size: NA
V: TRBV4-3

DNA: TGTGCCAGCAGCCCTCCGGGACAGGGTTTCACTGAAGCTTTCTTT
CDR3: CASSPPGQGFTEAFF
D: TRBD1
J: TRBJ1-1
size: NA
V: TRBV5-4

DNA: TGTGCCAGCTCACCGCCTAACAGGGTTGAAACAGAGGGCTACACCTTC
CDR3: CASSPPNRVETEGYTF
D: NA
J: TRBJ1-2
size: NA
V: TRBV18

DNA: TGTGCCAGCAGTGACAGCACAACTAATGAAAAACTGTTTTTT
CDR3: CASSDSTTNEKLFF
D: NA
J: TRBJ1-4
size: NA
V: TRBV2

DNA: TGTGCCAGCAGCCCCGATTGGGGCGCCCACAATGAGCAGTTCTTC
CDR3: CASSPDWGAHNEQFF
D: NA
J: TRBJ2-1
size: NA
V: TRBV5-5

DNA: TGTGCCAGCACATCGACAGGGGCATCCTACGAGCAGTACTTC
CDR3: CASTSTGASYEQYF
D: TRBD1
J: TRBJ2-7
size: NA
V: TRBV18

DNA: TGTGCCTGGAGCTCCGGGACTAGCGGGGGGGAGCTGTTTTTT
CDR3: CAWSSGTSGGELFF
D: TRBD2
J: TRBJ2-2
size: NA
V: TRBV30

DNA: TGCGCCAGCAGCTTGGAACGACAGCCCACAGATACGCAGTATTTT
CDR3: CASSLERQPTDTQYF
D: NA
J: TRBJ2-3
size: NA
V: TRBV5-1

DNA: TGTGCCAGCAGTCGAAGATGGGACACCAACAATTCACCCCTCCACTTT
CDR3: CASSRRWDTNNSPLHF
D: NA
J: TRBJ1-6
size: NA
V: TRBV27

DNA: TGTGCTAGTGGTTTGGTACCCGGACTAGCGGGGGGGAACACCGGGGAGCTGTTTTTT
CDR3: CASGLVPGLAGGNTGELFF
D: TRBD2
J: TRBJ2-2
size: NA
V: TRBV12-5

DNA: TGCAGTTGGGCCCTGACGGTCAACACTGAAGCTTTCTTT
CDR3: CSWALTVNTEAFF
D: NA
J: TRBJ1-1
size: NA
V: TRBV29-1

DNA: TGTGCCACCAGTGATGGGGTAGGGGGTAAGGGGCAGAACACTGAAGCTTTCTTT
CDR3: CATSDGVGGKGQNTEAFF
D: NA
J: TRBJ1-1
size: NA
V: TRBV24-1

DNA: TGTGCCAGCAGCCGCGCCCGGGGGGCGCCTCAAGAGACCCAGTACTTC
CDR3: CASSRARGAPQETQYF
D: NA
J: TRBJ2-5
size: NA
V: TRBV7-6

DNA: TGTGCCACCAGGAGGACTGAAAAACTGTTTTTT
CDR3: CATRRTEKLFF
D: NA
J: TRBJ1-4
size: NA
V: TRBV15

DNA: TGTGCCAGCAGCCAAGGACAGGGGAGTCAGCCCCAGCATTTT
CDR3: CASSQGQGSQPQHF
D: TRBD1
J: TRBJ1-5
size: NA
V: TRBV7-9

DNA: TGTGCCAGCTCACTCGGGACTAACTATGGCTACACCTTC
CDR3: CASSLGTNYGYTF
D: NA
J: TRBJ1-2
size: NA
V: TRBV18

DNA: TGTGCCTGGAGGACAGGGCTAGGGCAGCCCCAGCATTTT
CDR3: CAWRTGLGQPQHF
D: TRBD1
J: TRBJ1-5
size: few
V: TRBV30

DNA: TGTGCCAGCAGCATGATGCCCCTCACTAGCGGACACGGGAATGAGCAGTTCTTC
CDR3: CASSMMPLTSGHGNEQFF
D: TRBD2
J: TRBJ2-1
size: once
V: TRBV7-9

DNA: TGTGCCAGTAGTATAAACAGACAAGAGACCCAGTACTTC
CDR3: CASSINRQETQYF
D: NA
J: TRBJ2-5
size: NA
V: TRBV19